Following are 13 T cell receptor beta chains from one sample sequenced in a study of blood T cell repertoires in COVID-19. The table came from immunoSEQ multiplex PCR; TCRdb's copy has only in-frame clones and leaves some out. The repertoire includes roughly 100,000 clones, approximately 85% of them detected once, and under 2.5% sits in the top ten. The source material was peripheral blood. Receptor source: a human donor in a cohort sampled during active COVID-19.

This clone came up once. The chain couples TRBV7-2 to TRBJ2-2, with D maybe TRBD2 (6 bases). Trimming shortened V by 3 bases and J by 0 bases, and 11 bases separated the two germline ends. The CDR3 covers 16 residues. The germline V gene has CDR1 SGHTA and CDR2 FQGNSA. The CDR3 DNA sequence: TGTGCCAGCAGCTTCAACCGGGGGACGAACACCGGGGAGCTGTTTTTT. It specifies CASSFNRGTNTGELFF. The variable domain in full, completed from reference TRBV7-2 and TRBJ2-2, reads GAGVSQSPSNKVTEKGKDVELRCDPISGHTALYWYRQSLGQGLEFLIYFQGNSAPDKSGLPSDRFSAERTGGSVSTLTIQRTQQEDSAVYLCASSFNRGTNTGELFFGEGSRLTVL.

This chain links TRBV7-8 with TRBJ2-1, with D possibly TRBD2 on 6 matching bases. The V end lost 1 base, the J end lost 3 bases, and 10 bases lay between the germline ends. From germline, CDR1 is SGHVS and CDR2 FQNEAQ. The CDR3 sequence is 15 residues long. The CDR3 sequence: CASSLVAAYYNEQFF. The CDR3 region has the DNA TGTGCCAGCAGCTTAGTAGCGGCCTACTACAATGAGCAGTTCTTC.

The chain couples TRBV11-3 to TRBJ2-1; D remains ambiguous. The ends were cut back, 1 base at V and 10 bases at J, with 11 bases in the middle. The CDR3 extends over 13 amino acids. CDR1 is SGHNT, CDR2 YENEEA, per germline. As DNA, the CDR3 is TGTGCCAGCAGCTTAGTCGCTAGAGCCGAGCAGTTCTTC. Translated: CASSLVARAEQFF.

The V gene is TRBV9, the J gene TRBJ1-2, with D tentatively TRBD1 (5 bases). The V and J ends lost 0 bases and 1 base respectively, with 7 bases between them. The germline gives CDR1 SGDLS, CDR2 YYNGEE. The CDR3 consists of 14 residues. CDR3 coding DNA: TGTGCCAGCAGCGTAGGGCAGGGTAACTATGGCTACACCTTC. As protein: CASSVGQGNYGYTF.

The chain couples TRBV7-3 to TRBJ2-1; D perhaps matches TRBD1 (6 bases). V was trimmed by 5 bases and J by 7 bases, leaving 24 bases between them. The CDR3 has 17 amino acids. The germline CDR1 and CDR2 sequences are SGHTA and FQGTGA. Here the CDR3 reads CASSPKNLQGPRNEQFF. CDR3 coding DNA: TGTGCCAGCAGCCCAAAAAACCTCCAGGGGCCGAGAAATGAGCAGTTCTTC. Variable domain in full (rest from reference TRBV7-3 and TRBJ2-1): GAGVSQTPSNKVTEKGKYVELRCDPISGHTALYWYRQSLGQGPEFLIYFQGTGAADDSGLPNDRFFAVRPEGSVSTLKIQRTERGDSAVYLCASSPKNLQGPRNEQFFGPGTRLTVL.

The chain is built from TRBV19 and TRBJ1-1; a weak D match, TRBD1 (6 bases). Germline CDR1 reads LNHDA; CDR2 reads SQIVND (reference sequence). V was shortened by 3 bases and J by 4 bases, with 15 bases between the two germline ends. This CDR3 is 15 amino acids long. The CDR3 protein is CASSIKGGGSTEAFF. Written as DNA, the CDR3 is TGTGCCAGTAGTATTAAGGGGGGAGGGAGCACTGAAGCTTTCTTT.

CDR3 DNA sequence: TGTGCGGGGGGTGGAAAACTGTTTTTT. Translation: CAGGGKLFF. V usage is TRBV30 and J usage is TRBJ1-4; D perhaps matches TRBD1 (5 bases). The CDR3 runs 9 residues. Germline-derived CDR1 and CDR2 are GTSNPN and SVGIG (reference sequence).

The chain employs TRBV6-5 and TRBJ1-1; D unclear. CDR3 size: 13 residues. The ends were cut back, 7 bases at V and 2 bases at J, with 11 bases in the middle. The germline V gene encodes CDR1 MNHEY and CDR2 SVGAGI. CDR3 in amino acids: CASTLVGNTEAFF. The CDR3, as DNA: TGTGCCAGCACCCTAGTAGGTAACACTGAAGCTTTCTTT.

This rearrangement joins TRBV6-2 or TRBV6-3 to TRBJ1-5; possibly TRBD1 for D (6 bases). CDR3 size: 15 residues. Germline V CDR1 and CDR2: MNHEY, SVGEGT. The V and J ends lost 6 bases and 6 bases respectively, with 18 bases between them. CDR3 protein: CASSPGQGIFQPQHF. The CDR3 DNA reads TGTGCCAGCAGCCCCGGCCAGGGGATTTTTCAGCCCCAGCATTTT.

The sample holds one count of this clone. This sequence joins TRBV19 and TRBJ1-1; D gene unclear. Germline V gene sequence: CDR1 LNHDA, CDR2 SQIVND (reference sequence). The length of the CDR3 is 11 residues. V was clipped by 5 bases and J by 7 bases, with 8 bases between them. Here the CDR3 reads CASSHRDEAFF. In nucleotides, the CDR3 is TGTGCCAGTAGTCACCGGGATGAAGCTTTCTTT.

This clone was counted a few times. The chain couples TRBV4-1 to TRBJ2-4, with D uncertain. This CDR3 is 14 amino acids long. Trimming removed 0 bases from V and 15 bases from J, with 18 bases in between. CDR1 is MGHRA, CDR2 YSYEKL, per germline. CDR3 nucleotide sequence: TGCGCCAGCAGCCAAGACCGAGCGATTGGGTTTCCGTACTTC. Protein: CASSQDRAIGFPYF.

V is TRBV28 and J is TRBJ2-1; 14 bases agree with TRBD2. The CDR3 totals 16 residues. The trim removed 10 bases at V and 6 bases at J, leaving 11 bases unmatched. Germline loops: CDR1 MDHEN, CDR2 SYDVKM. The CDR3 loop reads CATQAGLAGGTNEQFF. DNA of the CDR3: TGTGCCACCCAGGCCGGACTAGCGGGAGGTACCAATGAGCAGTTCTTC.

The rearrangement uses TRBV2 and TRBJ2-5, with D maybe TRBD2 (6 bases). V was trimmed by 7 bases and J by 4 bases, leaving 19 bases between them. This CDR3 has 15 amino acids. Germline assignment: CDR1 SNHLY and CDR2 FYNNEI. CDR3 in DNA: TGTGCCAGCAAGGACGAGGGCGCGGAGGGAGAGACCCAGTACTTC. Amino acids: CASKDEGAEGETQYF.